Below, 6 T cell receptor beta chains from the same sample are listed, as sequenced in a study of blood T cell repertoires in COVID-19. Data came from immunoSEQ multiplex PCR; TCRdb stores just in-frame clones and leaves some out. Among hundreds of thousands of clones, 85% to 90% were seen once, and the ten largest hold roughly 6.3%. Sample: peripheral blood. The source is a woman aged 50 to 65 with COVID-19, enrolled during active disease.

The chain couples TRBV9 to TRBJ2-2; 8 nucleotides align to TRBD1. This CDR3 contains 13 residues. V shed 2 bases, J shed 6 bases, and the junction held 0 bases outside the gene matches. Germline V gene data show CDR1 as SGDLS and CDR2 as YYNGEE. The CDR3 sequence: CASSVTGAGELFF. CDR3 sequence (DNA): TGTGCCAGCAGCGTGACAGGGGCCGGGGAGCTGTTTTTT.

The V and J genes are TRBV19 and TRBJ2-1, with a weak D call TRBD2 (5 bases). V was clipped by 3 bases and J by 5 bases, with 14 bases between them. The germline V gene has CDR1 LNHDA and CDR2 SQIVND (reference sequence). The length of the CDR3 is 15 residues. The CDR3 here is CASSIRVSENNEQFF. CDR3 in DNA: TGTGCCAGTAGTATCCGGGTTAGCGAAAACAATGAGCAGTTCTTC.

The rearrangement joins TRBV11-3 to TRBJ2-1, with 8 bases aligning to TRBD2. The V gene's germline CDR1 is SGHNT and CDR2 YENEEA. After removal of 5 bases from V and 8 bases from J, the junction contained 11 bases not matched to a gene. CDR3 length: 15 amino acids. As DNA, the CDR3 is TGTGCCAGCAGCCTTAGCGGGACTAGGATACATGAGCAGTTCTTC. Protein product: CASSLSGTRIHEQFF.

This clone was counted only a few times. The chain links TRBV19 to TRBJ2-1; the D gene is possibly TRBD2 (5 bases). V lost 5 bases and J 3 bases, leaving 11 bases between the germline ends. CDR3 length: 14 amino acids. Germline V gene data show CDR1 as LNHDA and CDR2 as SQIVND (reference sequence). CDR3 sequence (DNA): TGTGCCAGTAGTCTTTCGGGGAACTACAATGAGCAGTTCTTC. Its protein product is CASSLSGNYNEQFF.

J is TRBJ2-5 and V is TRBV3-1 (or the pseudogene TRBV3-2); TRBD2 might be the D (5 bases). V was trimmed by 1 base and J by 4 bases, leaving 10 bases between them. The germline V gene encodes CDR1 LGHDT and CDR2 YNNKEL (reference sequence). The length of the CDR3 is 14 residues. The CDR3 nucleotides read TGTGCCAGCAGCCAAGGAAGTGCGGGAGAGACCCAGTACTTC. Translated, it gives CASSQGSAGETQYF.

The chain uses TRBV5-5 and TRBJ1-5; the D is unclear. Germline V CDR1 and CDR2: SGHKS, YYEKEE (reference sequence). The CDR3 is made up of 18 amino acids. V was shortened by 4 bases and J by 4 bases, with 24 bases between the two germline ends. The CDR3 DNA reads as TGTGCCAGCAGCCGAACGGGAGGAGGGATCGGTCAGAATCAGCCCCAGCATTTT. Its protein is CASSRTGGGIGQNQPQHF.